The 28 T cell receptor beta chains below were found in one sample sequenced in a study of blood T cell repertoires in COVID-19. Sequencing used immunoSEQ multiplex PCR; TCRdb keeps in-frame clones, though not all of them. The sample includes 400,000 to 500,000 clones, roughly 90% seen only once; the top ten take approximately 1.5%. The sequenced material came from PBMCs or T cells enriched from blood (not recorded which). These receptors came from a woman aged 18-35 years who had been exposed to COVID-19.

The V and J genes are TRBV7-2 and TRBJ1-2, with 7 bases matching TRBD1. Per the germline V gene, CDR1 is SGHTA and CDR2 is FQGNSA. The CDR3 totals 15 residues. V lost 3 bases, J lost 5 bases, and 9 bases stayed unmatched. In nucleotides, the CDR3 is TGTGCCAGCAGCTTTTTGAGCCAGGGGGGTTATGGCTACACCTTC. Translating gives CASSFLSQGGYGYTF.

This clone was detected only once. The rearrangement uses TRBV29-1 and TRBJ2-3; D is perhaps TRBD2 (6 bases). Trimming shortened V by 1 base and J by 2 bases, and 13 bases separated the two germline ends. The CDR3 contains 15 residues. The germline V gene encodes CDR1 SQVTM and CDR2 ANQGSEA. CDR3 DNA sequence: TGCAGCGTTGAAGTCGGCGGGGCCTTCACAGATACGCAGTATTTT. Translation gives CSVEVGGAFTDTQYF.

This chain connects TRBV5-1 to TRBJ2-7, with 7 bases that match TRBD1. Trimming cost V 4 bases and J 9 bases; bases outside gene matches: 13. The CDR3 loop spans 14 amino acids. Germline V gives CDR1 SGHRS, CDR2 YFSETQ. The CDR3 region has the DNA TGCGCCAGCAGCGAAACCGGGACAGCCTTTTGGCAGTACTTC. It is translated as CASSETGTAFWQYF.

The chain combines TRBV6-5 with TRBJ1-2; 8 bases line up with TRBD1. The CDR3 has 15 residues. Trimming cost V 1 base and J 6 bases; bases outside gene matches: 7. Germline V lookup: CDR1 MNHEY, CDR2 SVGAGI. CDR3: CASSYYTTGGDGYTF. CDR3 coding DNA: TGTGCCAGCAGTTACTACACTACAGGGGGTGATGGCTACACCTTC.

J is TRBJ1-2 and V is TRBV13; weak D call: TRBD1 (5 bases). Trimming removed 0 bases from V and 1 base from J, with 15 bases in between. The germline gives CDR1 PRHDT, CDR2 FYEKMQ (reference sequence). CDR3 length: 17 amino acids. The CDR3 is CASSLGQETEYNYGYTF. DNA of the CDR3: TGTGCCAGCAGCTTAGGTCAGGAGACAGAATATAACTATGGCTACACCTTC.

The rearrangement joins TRBV9 to TRBJ2-3, with a possible D match to TRBD2 (5 bases). V was cut by 4 bases and J by 0 bases, with 15 bases left in between. The germline CDR1 and CDR2 sequences are SGDLS and YYNGEE. The CDR3 runs to 16 residues. CDR3 amino acids: CASSPTGSASTDTQYF. As DNA, the CDR3 is TGTGCCAGCAGCCCTACTGGTAGCGCGAGCACAGATACGCAGTATTTT.

Of note for this clone: This CDR3 is also generated by other DNA sequences in the sample. The chain is built from TRBV28 and TRBJ1-5; D perhaps matches TRBD1 (5 bases). The germline V and J ends were trimmed by 1 base and 4 bases, with 8 bases remaining between them. CDR1 is MDHEN and CDR2 is SYDVKM in the germline V gene. CDR3 length: 14 amino acids. Here the CDR3 reads CASSLSGGNQPQHF. The DNA of the CDR3 is TGTGCCAGCAGTTTATCGGGGGGAAATCAGCCCCAGCATTTT.

The sample holds a few counts of this clone. The chain employs TRBV27 and TRBJ2-7, with 7 bases that match TRBD2. The V gene end was trimmed by 10 bases and the J gene end by 5 bases; junction bases not matched to a gene: 8. This CDR3 has 12 residues. Germline CDR1 reads MNHEY; CDR2 reads SMNVEV (reference sequence). The CDR3 reads CATQGGADEQYF. As DNA, the CDR3 is TGTGCCACCCAGGGAGGGGCGGACGAGCAGTACTTC.

The V call is TRBV15, the J call TRBJ2-3, with TRBD1 identical over 9 bases. Trimming cost V 3 bases and J 5 bases; bases outside gene matches: 9. The CDR3 consists of 16 residues. Germline V CDR1 and CDR2: LNHNV, YYDKDF (reference sequence). CDR3 amino acids: CATSSRTGEVGDTQYF. The CDR3 DNA reads TGTGCCACCAGCAGCCGGACAGGGGAAGTTGGAGATACGCAGTATTTT.

The gene calls are TRBV16 and TRBJ1-3; D possibly corresponds to TRBD1 (6 bases). V shed 3 bases and J shed 0 bases, with 6 bases lying between them. This CDR3 region has 14 residues. Germline CDR1 and CDR2: KGHSY and FQNENV. In DNA, the CDR3 is TGTGCCAGCAGCCAGGACAGCTCTGGAAACACCATATATTTT. Amino acids: CASSQDSSGNTIYF. The full variable domain, in which reference TRBV16 and TRBJ1-3 provide the parts outside the CDR3, is GEEVAQTPKHLVRGEGQKAKLYCAPIKGHSYVFWYQQVLKNEFKFLISFQNENVFDETGMPKERFSAKCLPNSPCSLEIQATKLEDSAVYFCASSQDSSGNTIYFGEGSWLTVV.

The V call is TRBV7-2, the J call TRBJ1-6, with D maybe TRBD1 (5 bases). V lost 2 bases, J lost 10 bases, and 18 bases lay in between. The CDR3 is made up of 16 amino acids. Germline assignment: CDR1 SGHTA and CDR2 FQGNSA. The CDR3, as DNA: TGTGCCAGCAGCTTATTCATGGCAGGGATTTACTCACCCCTCCACTTT. Protein: CASSLFMAGIYSPLHF.

J is TRBJ2-7 and V is TRBV10-1; weak D call: TRBD1 (6 bases). This CDR3 comprises 14 residues. Germline lookup yields CDR1 WNHNN and CDR2 SYGVQD (reference sequence). Deletions cut 6 bases from V and 3 bases from J, with 15 bases between. Here the CDR3 reads CASSPQGRNYEQYF. CDR3 sequence (DNA): TGCGCCAGCAGCCCACAGGGTAGGAACTACGAGCAGTACTTC.

This rearrangement joins TRBV10-3 to TRBJ1-5, with D tentatively TRBD1 (5 bases). The CDR3 loop spans 14 amino acids. Germline CDR1 is ENHRY and CDR2 is SYGVKD. V was trimmed by 4 bases and J by 3 bases, leaving 10 bases between them. The CDR3 protein is CAISAAGNNQPQHF. The DNA of the CDR3 is TGTGCCATCAGTGCGGCAGGGAACAATCAGCCCCAGCATTTT.

Turning to this clone: The sample has other DNA sequences that encode this CDR3 too. The chain joins TRBV19 to TRBJ1-1; tentative D call: TRBD1 (5 bases). The CDR3 runs 14 residues. Germline V lookup: CDR1 LNHDA, CDR2 SQIVND (reference sequence). V was trimmed by 4 bases and J by 4 bases, leaving 13 bases between them. CDR3 loop: CASSTGRGGTEAFF. For the CDR3, the DNA is TGTGCCAGTAGTACAGGGAGGGGCGGCACTGAAGCTTTCTTT.

This clone was picked up one time. This sequence joins TRBV7-8 and TRBJ1-3; D remains ambiguous. CDR1 is SGHVS, CDR2 FQNEAQ, per germline. V lost 3 bases and J 0 bases, leaving 15 bases between the germline ends. The CDR3 is 17 residues long. The DNA for the CDR3 is TGTGCCAGCAGCTTGGTGGGAGGCACCGTCTCTGGAAACACCATATATTTT. As protein: CASSLVGGTVSGNTIYF. Based on the CDR3 plus reference TRBV7-8 and TRBJ1-3, the full variable domain is GAGVSQSPRYKVAKRGQDVALRCDPISGHVSLFWYQQALGQGPEFLTYFQNEAQLDKSGLPSDRFFAERPEGSVSTLKIQRTQQEDSAVYLCASSLVGGTVSGNTIYFGEGSWLTVV.

The V call is TRBV5-1, the J call TRBJ1-1; TRBD1 aligns across 10 bases. The ends lost 0 bases at V and 5 bases at J; junction bases unmatched: 7. Per germline, CDR1 SGHRS and CDR2 YFSETQ. This CDR3 has 16 residues. The DNA for the CDR3 is TGCGCCAGCAGCTTGGAACCGACAGGGGGCGCGACTGAAGCTTTCTTT. Translating it yields CASSLEPTGGATEAFF.

The CDR3 DNA reads TGTGCCAGCAGCATAACCGGCGGGGGGGCCGATGAGACCCAGTACTTC. This encodes CASSITGGGADETQYF. The rearrangement links TRBV7-8 to TRBJ2-5; 9 nucleotides match TRBD2. V lost 5 bases and J lost 5; bases outside the gene matches: 12. Germline assignment: CDR1 SGHVS and CDR2 FQNEAQ. The CDR3 is 16 residues long.

Worth noting for this clone: At one of its ends the junction is not consistent with the germline gene, which may arise from a read error. This chain links TRBV9 with TRBJ1-5; 7 positions match TRBD1. The CDR3 runs to 16 residues. Per germline, CDR1 SGDLS and CDR2 YYNGEE. This CDR3 is CARSGYHGTEYQPQHF. The CDR3 coding sequence is TGTGCCAGAAGCGGATATCACGGGACAGAGTATCAGCCCCAGCATTTT.

The chain combines TRBV4-1 with TRBJ2-5; TRBD2 agrees at 7 bases. The CDR3 is made up of 18 amino acids. Germline loops: CDR1 MGHRA, CDR2 YSYEKL. V trimming: 0 bases; J trimming: 2 bases; junction bases outside the gene matches: 12. Written as DNA, the CDR3 is TGCGCCAGCAGCCAAGATGGGGGAGGGTTGGAGGGGCAAGAGACCCAGTACTTC. Its translation is CASSQDGGGLEGQETQYF.

This clone was seen once. The CDR3 region has the DNA TGTGCCAGCACCCTAAGGGGGGGGGCCACCGAGCAGTACTTC. Protein sequence: CASTLRGGATEQYF. The chain combines TRBV7-2 with TRBJ2-7; D might be TRBD2 (7 bases). Germline CDR1 and CDR2: SGHTA and FQGNSA. The CDR3 spans 14 residues. Deletions cut 7 bases from V and 6 bases from J, with 19 bases between.

Note on this clone: Other DNA sequences in this sample translate to the same CDR3. CDR3 DNA sequence: TGTGCCAGCAGTCTAAGACAGGGTTCCTACGAGCAGTACTTC. Translation gives CASSLRQGSYEQYF. The chain is built from TRBV28 and TRBJ2-7; 7 bases are a match to TRBD1. V was pared by 5 bases and J by 1 base, with 5 bases of the junction left unmatched. The CDR3 spans 14 residues. The germline V gene has CDR1 MDHEN and CDR2 SYDVKM.

Turning to this clone: Other nucleotide sequences in the sample specify the same CDR3. J is TRBJ2-5 and V is TRBV18; 7 bases match TRBD2. Trimming removed 6 bases from V and 1 base from J; junction bases left unmatched: 2. The CDR3 totals 13 residues. Germline CDR1 reads KGHSH; CDR2 reads LQKENI. CDR3 sequence reads: CASSRTSQETQYF. Written as DNA, the CDR3 is TGTGCCAGCTCTCGGACTAGCCAAGAGACCCAGTACTTC.

CDR3 sequence reads: CASNGQGNQPQHF. CDR3 sequence (DNA): TGTGCCAGCAATGGGCAGGGGAATCAGCCCCAGCATTTT. The chain joins TRBV28 to TRBJ1-5, with a tentative D call TRBD1 (6 bases). Per the germline V gene, CDR1 is MDHEN and CDR2 is SYDVKM. The CDR3 covers 13 residues. The V end was cut by 7 bases, the J end by 4 bases, with 11 bases between.

V usage is TRBV19 and J usage is TRBJ2-1; TRBD2 aligns across 13 bases. Per the germline V gene, CDR1 is LNHDA and CDR2 is SQIVND (reference sequence). The CDR3 extends over 18 amino acids. V shed 7 bases, J shed 1 base, and the junction held 10 bases outside the gene matches. The CDR3 loop is CASIGTSGKGGSYNEQFF. The DNA of the CDR3 is TGTGCCAGTATCGGGACTAGCGGGAAAGGGGGATCCTACAATGAGCAGTTCTTC.

The chain couples TRBV29-1 to TRBJ2-7; D is undetermined. The CDR3 consists of 12 residues. The V gene's germline CDR1 is SQVTM and CDR2 ANQGSEA. The DNA for the CDR3 is TGCAGTGCTCTGTCGACGGGCTACGAGCAGTACTTC. Its translation: CSALSTGYEQYF.

In the case of this clone: Other DNA sequences in this sample translate to the same CDR3. The CDR3 sequence: CSVSDRGYEQYF. The CDR3, as DNA: TGCAGCGTTTCAGACAGGGGGTACGAGCAGTACTTC. This chain connects TRBV29-1 to TRBJ2-7; 9 bases align to TRBD1. Losses at the gene ends were 5 bases for V and 4 bases for J; bases not matched to a gene: 3. CDR1 is SQVTM, CDR2 ANQGSEA, per germline. The CDR3 length is 12 residues.

This clone has just one count. This CDR3 is CASSWPGQGDYGYTF. The CDR3 bases are TGTGCCAGCAGTTGGCCGGGACAGGGAGACTATGGCTACACCTTC. The gene calls are TRBV28 and TRBJ1-2, with 9 bases lining up with TRBD1. The V and J ends lost 4 bases and 3 bases, in that order; junction bases with no gene match: 6. The germline V gene has CDR1 MDHEN and CDR2 SYDVKM. This CDR3 contains 15 residues.

The chain recombines TRBV9 with TRBJ2-7; D is unclear. The germline CDR1 and CDR2 sequences are SGDLS and YYNGEE. This CDR3 region has 15 residues. The V end lost 3 bases, the J end lost 0 bases, and 13 bases lay between the germline ends. CDR3 residues: CASSADTLSSYEQYF. CDR3 bases: TGTGCCAGCAGCGCCGACACCCTTAGCTCCTACGAGCAGTACTTC.